This passage covers 12 T cell receptor beta chains from one sample sequenced in a study of T cell responses to AZD1222 COVID-19 vaccine. Assay used: immunoSEQ multiplex PCR; TCRdb lists only in-frame clones, some missing. The sample holds about 120,000 clones, 75% to 90% seen once. This material consisted of peripheral blood, taken on day 0 of AZD1222 vaccination. All receptors come from an adult in good health.

The chain has TRBV28 and TRBJ1-2; D call uncertain. This CDR3 is 12 amino acids long. Per the germline V gene, CDR1 is MDHEN and CDR2 is SYDVKM. V dropped 3 bases and J dropped 5 bases, with 7 bases sitting between them. This CDR3 is CASSLSLYGYTF. In DNA form, the CDR3 reads TGTGCCAGCAGTTTGTCCCTTTATGGCTACACCTTC.

The gene calls are TRBV5-6 and TRBJ1-5; TRBD1 matches at 8 bases. Looked up from germline, CDR1 is SGHDT and CDR2 is YYEEEE. V lost 4 bases to trimming and J lost 7 bases; unmatched junction nucleotides: 7. The CDR3 has 14 residues. For the CDR3, the DNA is TGTGCCAGCAGCCCGTGGACAGGGAGGCAGCCCCAGCATTTT. Translation gives CASSPWTGRQPQHF.

This chain joins TRBV29-1 and TRBJ2-5; D gene uncertain. This CDR3 comprises 12 residues. V was trimmed by 6 bases and J by 7 bases, leaving 15 bases between them. The germline V gene encodes CDR1 SQVTM and CDR2 ANQGSEA. CDR3 loop: CSVLPEETTQYF. The CDR3 bases are TGCAGCGTATTACCCGAGGAGACGACCCAGTACTTC.

The chain joins TRBV7-9 to TRBJ1-1; D gene ambiguous. Germline CDR1 SEHNR, CDR2 FQNEAQ (reference sequence). The CDR3 consists of 15 residues. V lost 1 base to trimming and J lost 4 bases, with 13 bases between them. The CDR3 sequence is CASSLGWREPTEAFF. Here the CDR3 DNA reads TGTGCCAGCAGCTTAGGTTGGAGGGAGCCCACTGAAGCTTTCTTT.

The V and J genes are TRBV11-3 and TRBJ2-1, with unresolved D. CDR1 and CDR2 (germline): SGHNT, YENEEA. This CDR3 is 15 amino acids long. With 1 base removed from V and 0 bases from J, the gap between germline ends came to 7 bases. DNA for the CDR3: TGTGCCAGCAGCTTAGGGCAGAGCTCCTACAATGAGCAGTTCTTC. This gives the protein CASSLGQSSYNEQFF.

Turning to this clone: One junction end does not reproduce the germline sequence, and a read error may be involved. V and J are TRBV11-1 and TRBJ1-1; D ambiguous. The V gene's germline CDR1 is SGHAT and CDR2 FQDESV (reference sequence). CDR3 length equals 13 residues. The CDR3 coding sequence is TGTGCCAGAAGCTTAGGAGTGAACACTGAAGCTTTCTTT. It encodes CARSLGVNTEAFF. Using reference TRBV11-1 and TRBJ1-1 for the parts outside the CDR3, the full variable domain is EAEVAQSPRYKITEKSQAVAFWCDPISGHATLYWYRQILGQGPELLVQFQDESVVDDSQLPKDRFSAERLKGVDSTLKIQPAELGDSAMYLCARSLGVNTEAFFGQGTRLTVV.

Only one count was recorded for this clone. The gene calls are TRBV7-2 and TRBJ2-1; D not certain. This CDR3 region has 13 residues. Deletions cut 4 bases from V and 6 bases from J, with 10 bases between. CDR1 is SGHTA and CDR2 is FQGNSA in the germline V gene. CDR3 amino acids: CASSSLRGNEQFF. Written as DNA, the CDR3 is TGTGCCAGCAGCTCCCTCCGAGGCAATGAGCAGTTCTTC.

The rearrangement links TRBV29-1 to TRBJ1-3, with D possibly being TRBD1 (6 bases). V was trimmed by 6 bases and J by 2 bases, leaving 14 bases between them. The CDR3 is 14 amino acids. Looked up from germline, CDR1 is SQVTM and CDR2 is ANQGSEA. The CDR3, as DNA: TGCAGCGTGGCCCCCCGGACAGCTGGAAACACCATATATTTT. Translating it yields CSVAPRTAGNTIYF.

The chain uses TRBV19 and TRBJ2-1, with 10 bases matching TRBD2. CDR3 size: 19 residues. J gave up 6 bases and V 0 bases, and 14 bases lay outside the gene matches. Looked up from germline, CDR1 is LNHDA and CDR2 is SQIVND (reference sequence). The CDR3 coding sequence is TGTGCCAGTAGTATAGATAGGCGGAGTTCAAGCGGGGGGGGCAATGAGCAGTTCTTC. This encodes CASSIDRRSSSGGGNEQFF.

The rearrangement uses TRBV21-1 and TRBJ2-4; whether TRBD2, the table's D call, matches the DNA was not checked. TRBV21-1 is assigned pseudogene status. This CDR3 is 17 amino acids long. CDR3: CASSDGTSGSGENIQYF. The CDR3 DNA follows: TGTGCCAGCAGCGACGGGACTAGCGGGAGTGGGGAGAACATTCAGTACTTC.

CDR3 coding DNA: TGTGCCAGCAGTTACAGGGGGACAGGGAGAACTTTCTTT. Its protein is CASSYRGTGRTFF. This chain links TRBV6-2 or TRBV6-3 with TRBJ1-1; 9 nucleotides line up with TRBD1. Germline CDR1 is MNHEY and CDR2 is SVGEGT. The trim removed 2 bases at V and 12 bases at J, leaving 7 bases unmatched. This CDR3 has 13 amino acids.

The J gene is TRBJ1-1, the V gene TRBV25-1; 7 bases line up with TRBD1. This CDR3 is built from 16 residues. J gave up 5 bases and V 3 bases, and 12 bases lay outside the gene matches. The germline V gene has CDR1 MGHDK and CDR2 SYGVNS. The CDR3 reads CASSDAPGQGGTEAFF. The CDR3 nucleotides read TGTGCCAGCAGTGACGCTCCGGGGCAGGGGGGAACTGAAGCTTTCTTT. Full variable domain (outside the CDR3, taken from reference TRBV25-1 and TRBJ1-1): EADIYQTPRYLVIGTGKKITLECSQTMGHDKMYWYQQDPGMELHLIHYSYGVNSTEKGDLSSESTVSRIRTEHFPLTLESARPSHTSQYLCASSDAPGQGGTEAFFGQGTRLTVV.